Sequencing of this T cell receptor (beta chain) was carried out in a study of PD-L1 blockade in urothelial cancer. Study context: At 3 weeks (second dose) and 6 weeks after starting treatment, blood was analyzed. Blood gave a median around 150,000 T cells.

The time point is: pretreatment peripheral blood. Patients were living with locally advanced or metastatic urothelial carcinoma. For this clone: Its antigen is unknown.

Study outcomes and limitations: Pretreatment peripheral blood TCR clonality that fell below the median predicted better survival among the patients studied.

Libraries were prepared by immunoSEQ multiplex PCR; TCRdb keeps only in-frame clonotypes and omits some of them. Here the sample spans around 57,000 clones, 75% to 90% being singletons. Losses at the gene ends were 7 bases for V and 2 bases for J; bases not matched to a gene: 8. CDR3 length equals 14 residues. The germline gives CDR1 SEHNR, CDR2 FQNEAQ (reference sequence). The sequences come from PBMCs, collected around atezolizumab (anti-PD-L1) treatment. The TCR originated in a man in his sixties or seventies with urothelial cancer. V gene TRBV7-9 combines with J gene TRBJ2-7, with TRBD1 matching over 7 bases. CDR3 DNA sequence: TGTGCCAGCACCCTCCGGGACAGCGCCTACGAGCAGTACTTC. It specifies CASTLRDSAYEQYF.